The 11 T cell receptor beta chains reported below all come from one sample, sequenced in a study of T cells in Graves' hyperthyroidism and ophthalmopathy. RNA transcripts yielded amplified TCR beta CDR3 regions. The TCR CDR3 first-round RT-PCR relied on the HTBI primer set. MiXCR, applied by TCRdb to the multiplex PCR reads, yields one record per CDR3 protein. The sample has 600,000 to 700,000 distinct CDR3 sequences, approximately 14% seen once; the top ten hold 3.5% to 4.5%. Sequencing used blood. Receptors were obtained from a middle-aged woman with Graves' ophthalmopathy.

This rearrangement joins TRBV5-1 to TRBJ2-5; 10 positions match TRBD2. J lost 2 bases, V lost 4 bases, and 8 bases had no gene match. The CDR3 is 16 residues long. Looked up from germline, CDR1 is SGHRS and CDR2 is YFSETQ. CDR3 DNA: TGCGCCAGCAGCGTTGGCCCTAGCGGGGGTCAAGAGACCCAGTACTTC. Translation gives CASSVGPSGGQETQYF.

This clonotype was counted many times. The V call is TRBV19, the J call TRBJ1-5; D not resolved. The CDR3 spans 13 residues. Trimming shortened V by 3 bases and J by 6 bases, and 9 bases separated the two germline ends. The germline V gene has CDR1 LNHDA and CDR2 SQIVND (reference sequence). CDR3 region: CASSILIGQPQHF. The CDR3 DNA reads TGTGCCAGTAGTATTTTAATTGGTCAGCCCCAGCATTTT.

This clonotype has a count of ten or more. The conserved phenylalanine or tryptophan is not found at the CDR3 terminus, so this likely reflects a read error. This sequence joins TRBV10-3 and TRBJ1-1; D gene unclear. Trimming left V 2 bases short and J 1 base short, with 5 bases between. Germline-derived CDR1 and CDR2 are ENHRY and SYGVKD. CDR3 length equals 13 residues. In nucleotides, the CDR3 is TGTGCCATCAGTGAGCGGTGGAACACTGAAGCTTTCCTT. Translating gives CAISERWNTEAFL.

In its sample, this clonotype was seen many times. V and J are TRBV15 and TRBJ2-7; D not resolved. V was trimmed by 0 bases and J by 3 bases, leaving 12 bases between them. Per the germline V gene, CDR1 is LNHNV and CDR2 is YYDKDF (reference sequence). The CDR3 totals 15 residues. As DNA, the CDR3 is TGTGCCACCAGCAGAGATCGGCAGTCAAACTACGAGCAGTACTTC. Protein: CATSRDRQSNYEQYF. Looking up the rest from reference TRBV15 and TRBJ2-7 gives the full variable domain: DAMVIQNPRYQVTQFGKPVTLSCSQTLNHNVMYWYQQKSSQAPKLLFHYYDKDFNNEADTPDNFQSRRPNTSFCFLDIRSPGLGDTAMYLCATSRDRQSNYEQYFGPGTRLTVT.

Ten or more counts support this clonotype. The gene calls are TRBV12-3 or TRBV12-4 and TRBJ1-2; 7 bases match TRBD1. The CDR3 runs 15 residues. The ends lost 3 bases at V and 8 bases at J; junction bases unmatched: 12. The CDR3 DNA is TGTGCCAGCAGTTTCACAGGGGACCCCTATCAGGGCTACACCTTC. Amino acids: CASSFTGDPYQGYTF.

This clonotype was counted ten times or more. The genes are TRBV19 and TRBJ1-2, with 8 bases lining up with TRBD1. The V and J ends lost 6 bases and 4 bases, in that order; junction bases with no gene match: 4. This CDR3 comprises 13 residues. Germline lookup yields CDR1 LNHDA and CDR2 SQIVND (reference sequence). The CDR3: CASRRDRGYGYTF. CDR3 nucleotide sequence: TGTGCCAGTAGGAGAGACAGGGGCTATGGCTACACCTTC.

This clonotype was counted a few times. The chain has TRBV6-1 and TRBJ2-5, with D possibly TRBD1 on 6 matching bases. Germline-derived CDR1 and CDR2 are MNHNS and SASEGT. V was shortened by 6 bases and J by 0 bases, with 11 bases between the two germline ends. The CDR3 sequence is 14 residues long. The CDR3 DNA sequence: TGTGCCAGCAGGCGAAGGACAGACCAAGAGACCCAGTACTTC. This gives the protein CASRRRTDQETQYF.

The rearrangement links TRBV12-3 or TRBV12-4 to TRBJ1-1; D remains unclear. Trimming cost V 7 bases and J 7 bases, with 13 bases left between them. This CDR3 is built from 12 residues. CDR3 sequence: CASTLFRGEAFF. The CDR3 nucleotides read TGTGCCAGCACCCTGTTTCGGGGTGAAGCTTTCTTT.

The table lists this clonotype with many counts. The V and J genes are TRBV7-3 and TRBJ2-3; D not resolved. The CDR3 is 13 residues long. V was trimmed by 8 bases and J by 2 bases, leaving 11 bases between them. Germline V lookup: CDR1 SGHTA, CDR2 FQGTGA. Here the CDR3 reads CASSRSYTDTQYF. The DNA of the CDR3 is TGTGCCAGCTCCCGGAGCTACACAGATACGCAGTATTTT.

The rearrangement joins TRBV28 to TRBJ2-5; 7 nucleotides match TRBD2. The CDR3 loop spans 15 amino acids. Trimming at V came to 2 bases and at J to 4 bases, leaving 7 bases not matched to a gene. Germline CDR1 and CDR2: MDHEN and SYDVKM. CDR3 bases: TGTGCCAGCAGTTTAGGCGGGAGTCGGGTAGAGACCCAGTACTTC. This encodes CASSLGGSRVETQYF.

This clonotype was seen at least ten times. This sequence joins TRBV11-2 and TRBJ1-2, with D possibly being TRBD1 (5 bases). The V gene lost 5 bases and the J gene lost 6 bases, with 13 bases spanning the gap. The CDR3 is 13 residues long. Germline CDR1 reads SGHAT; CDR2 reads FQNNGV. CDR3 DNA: TGTGCCAGCAGCACGGGGGGGTTGGATGGCTACACCTTC. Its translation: CASSTGGLDGYTF. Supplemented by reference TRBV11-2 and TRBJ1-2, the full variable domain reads EAGVAQSPRYKIIEKRQSVAFWCNPISGHATLYWYQQILGQGPKLLIQFQNNGVVDDSQLPKDRFSAERLKGVDSTLKIQPAKLEDSAVYLCASSTGGLDGYTFGSGTRLTVV.